One and the same sample provided the 6 T cell receptor beta chains below, sequenced in a study of response to subunit inactivated influenza vaccine. Via MiXCR, TCRdb re-called the RT-PCR reads, giving one row per CDR3 protein. The sample lists 650,000 to 700,000 distinct CDR3 sequences; approximately 14% were seen once. The specimen comprised PBMCs from blood, sampled 11 to 12 days after vaccination. These receptors originate from a man in his fifties or sixties who received an inactivated influenza vaccine.

The CDR3 reads CASRGQGLWETQYF. CDR3 coding DNA: TGTGCCAGCAGGGGACAGGGGTTATGGGAGACCCAGTACTTC. The chain uses TRBV12-3 or TRBV12-4 and TRBJ2-5, with 10 bases lining up with TRBD1. This CDR3 is built from 14 residues. V gave up 6 bases and J gave up 5 bases; unmatched junction bases: 6.

The DNA of the CDR3 is TGTGCCAGCCGGGGAGCGGGGGCCAACACAGATACGCAGTATTTT. Its protein is CASRGAGANTDTQYF. This chain links TRBV27 with TRBJ2-3; TRBD2 aligns across 8 bases. With V trimmed by 8 bases and J by 2 bases, 9 bases remained unmatched. This CDR3 region has 15 residues. From germline, CDR1 is MNHEY and CDR2 SMNVEV (reference sequence).

This clonotype has more than one count but fewer than ten. The chain has TRBV29-1 and TRBJ2-1, with D perhaps matching TRBD1 (6 bases). Germline V gene lookup returns CDR1 SQVTM and CDR2 ANQGSEA. The CDR3 sequence is 13 residues long. Trimming cost V 4 bases and J 3 bases, with 10 bases left between them. In nucleotides, the CDR3 is TGCAGCGTTGCCGCAGGGGTCTACAATGAGCAGTTCTTC. Translation gives CSVAAGVYNEQFF.

In regard to this clonotype: A read error may account for a junction end that differs from germline. The genes are TRBV7-2 and TRBJ2-2, with D possibly being TRBD2 (6 bases). CDR1 SGHTA and CDR2 FQGNSA come from the germline V gene. This CDR3 is 15 amino acids long. The CDR3 here is CASSYSGTNTGEVFF. The CDR3 nucleotides are TGTGCCAGCAGCTATAGCGGAACGAACACCGGGGAGGTGTTTTTT.

This clonotype was seen more than once but under ten times. The chain has TRBV11-2 and TRBJ1-2; D call uncertain. The CDR3 totals 16 residues. Trimming took off 3 bases at V and 1 base at J, with 15 bases between the two ends. CDR1 SGHAT and CDR2 FQNNGV come from the germline V gene. Written as DNA, the CDR3 is TGTGCCAGCAGCTTTGGCACGACTAACATTAACTATGGCTACACCTTC. Amino acids: CASSFGTTNINYGYTF.

This clonotype showed up many times. The chain carries TRBV5-1 and TRBJ2-1, with 8 bases that match TRBD2. Germline V gives CDR1 SGHRS, CDR2 YFSETQ. The length of the CDR3 is 18 residues. Trimming removed 1 base from V and 0 bases from J; junction bases left unmatched: 9. CDR3 coding DNA: TGCGCCAGCAGCTTGTCTAGCGGGCCGCCAGGCTCCTACAATGAGCAGTTCTTC. Translating gives CASSLSSGPPGSYNEQFF. The whole variable domain, filled in from reference TRBV5-1 and TRBJ2-1, reads KAGVTQTPRYLIKTRGQQVTLSCSPISGHRSVSWYQQTPGQGLQFLFEYFSETQRNKGNFPGRFSGRQFSNSRSEMNVSTLELGDSALYLCASSLSSGPPGSYNEQFFGPGTRLTVL.